Detailed here is one T cell receptor beta chain. Its target is not known. This record belongs to a study of CXCR3-negative and CXCR3-positive naive CD8 T cells. Triplicate sorts, 320,000 or so cells apiece, were made for each CD8+ T cell subset. General study findings and limits: TRBV-TRBJ usage was alike in naive CXCR3-negative and CXCR3-positive cells but differed in memory cells. Similarly elevated diversity marked both naive subsets, with memory CD8+ cells showing far lower diversity. Greater hydrophobicity was found in TRB CDR3s of CXCR3-positive naive cells than of CXCR3-negative naive cells. Researchers report CXCR3 expression partially decreased after cryopreservation, with fresh PBMCs used in most assays.

With UMI labels, 5' RACE was used to prepare the TRB cDNA libraries. TCRdb re-called the 5' RACE reads and shows each CDR3 protein once, DNA omitted. This table lists under 85,000 distinct CDR3 sequences. The CDR3 sequence is 13 residues long. Looked up from germline, CDR1 is LNHDA and CDR2 is SQIVND (reference sequence). This clonotype was obtained from a human donor in good health. Some clones in this sample may be carry-over from other donors' samples. Sequenced input: naive CXCR3+ CD8+ T cells from blood. The sample's subset: CD45RO-CCR7+CD27+CD95- naive CD8+ T cells expressing CXCR3 (TNR3+). The chain employs TRBV19 and TRBJ1-5; checking the TCRdb D call of TRBD1 is not possible without DNA. This CDR3 reads CASKGTANQPQHF.